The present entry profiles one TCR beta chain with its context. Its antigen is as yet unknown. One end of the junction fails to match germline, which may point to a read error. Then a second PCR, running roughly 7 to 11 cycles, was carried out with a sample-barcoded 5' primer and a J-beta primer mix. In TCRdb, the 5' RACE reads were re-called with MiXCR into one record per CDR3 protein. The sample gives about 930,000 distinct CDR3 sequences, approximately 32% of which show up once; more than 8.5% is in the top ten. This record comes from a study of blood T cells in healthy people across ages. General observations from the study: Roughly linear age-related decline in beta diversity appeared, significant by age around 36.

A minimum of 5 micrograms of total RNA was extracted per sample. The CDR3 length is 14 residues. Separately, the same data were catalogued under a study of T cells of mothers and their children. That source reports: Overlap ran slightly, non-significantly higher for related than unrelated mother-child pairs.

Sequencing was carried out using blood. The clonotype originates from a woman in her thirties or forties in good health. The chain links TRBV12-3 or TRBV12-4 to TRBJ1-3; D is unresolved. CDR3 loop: CASGLLLSGNTRYF. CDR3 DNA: TGTGCCAGCGGACTCTTGCTCTCTGGAAACACCAGATATTTT.